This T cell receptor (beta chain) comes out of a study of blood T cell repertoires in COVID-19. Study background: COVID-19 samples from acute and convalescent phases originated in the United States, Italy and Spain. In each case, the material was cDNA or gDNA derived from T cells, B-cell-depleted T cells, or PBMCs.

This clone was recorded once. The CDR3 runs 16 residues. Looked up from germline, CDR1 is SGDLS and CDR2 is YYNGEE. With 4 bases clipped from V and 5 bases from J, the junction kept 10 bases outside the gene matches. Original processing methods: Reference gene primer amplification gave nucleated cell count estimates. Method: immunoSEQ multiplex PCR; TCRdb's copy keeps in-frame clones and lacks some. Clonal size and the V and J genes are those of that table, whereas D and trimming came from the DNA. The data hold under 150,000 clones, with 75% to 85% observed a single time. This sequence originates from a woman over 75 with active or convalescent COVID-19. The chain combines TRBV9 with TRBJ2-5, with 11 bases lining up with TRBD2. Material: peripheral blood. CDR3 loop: CASSYSGGGIFETQYF. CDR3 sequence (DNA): TGTGCCAGCAGCTATAGCGGGGGGGGGATCTTCGAGACCCAGTACTTC.